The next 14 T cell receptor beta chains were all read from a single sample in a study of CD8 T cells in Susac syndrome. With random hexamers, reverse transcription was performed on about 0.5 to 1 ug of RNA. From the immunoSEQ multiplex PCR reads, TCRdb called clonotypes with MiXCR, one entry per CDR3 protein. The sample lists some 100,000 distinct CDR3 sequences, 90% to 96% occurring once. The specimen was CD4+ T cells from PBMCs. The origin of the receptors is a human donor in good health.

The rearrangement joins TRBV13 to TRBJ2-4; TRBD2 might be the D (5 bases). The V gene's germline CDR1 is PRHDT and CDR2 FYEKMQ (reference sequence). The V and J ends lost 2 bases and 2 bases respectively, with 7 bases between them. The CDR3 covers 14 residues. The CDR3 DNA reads TGTGCCAGCAGCTTACAGCGGTCCAAAAACATTCAGTACTTC. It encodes CASSLQRSKNIQYF.

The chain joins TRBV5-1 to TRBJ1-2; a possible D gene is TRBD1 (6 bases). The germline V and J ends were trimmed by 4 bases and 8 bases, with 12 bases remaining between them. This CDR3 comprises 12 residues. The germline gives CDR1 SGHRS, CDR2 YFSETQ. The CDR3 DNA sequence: TGCGCCAGCAGCCCAGGGACACCGGGCTACACCTTC. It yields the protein CASSPGTPGYTF.

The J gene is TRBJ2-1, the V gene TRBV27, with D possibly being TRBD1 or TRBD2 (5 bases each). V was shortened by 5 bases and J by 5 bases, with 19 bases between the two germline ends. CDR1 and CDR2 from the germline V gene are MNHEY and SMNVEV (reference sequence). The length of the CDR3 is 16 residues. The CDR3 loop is CASSAWDGKSNNEQFF. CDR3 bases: TGTGCCAGCAGTGCGTGGGACGGCAAGAGCAACAATGAGCAGTTCTTC.

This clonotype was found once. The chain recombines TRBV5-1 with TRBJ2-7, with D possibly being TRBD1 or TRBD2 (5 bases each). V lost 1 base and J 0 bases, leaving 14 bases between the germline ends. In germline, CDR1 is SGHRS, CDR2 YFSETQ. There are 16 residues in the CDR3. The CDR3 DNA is TGCGCCAGCAGCTTGCCTAGGGGCGGGCTCTCCTACGAGCAGTACTTC. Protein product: CASSLPRGGLSYEQYF.

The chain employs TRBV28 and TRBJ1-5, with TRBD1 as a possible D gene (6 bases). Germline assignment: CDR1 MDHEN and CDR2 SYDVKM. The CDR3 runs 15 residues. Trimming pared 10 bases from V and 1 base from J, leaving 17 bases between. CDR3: CAIKSAGASNQPQHF. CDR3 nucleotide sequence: TGTGCCATCAAATCCGCAGGGGCGAGCAATCAGCCCCAGCATTTT.

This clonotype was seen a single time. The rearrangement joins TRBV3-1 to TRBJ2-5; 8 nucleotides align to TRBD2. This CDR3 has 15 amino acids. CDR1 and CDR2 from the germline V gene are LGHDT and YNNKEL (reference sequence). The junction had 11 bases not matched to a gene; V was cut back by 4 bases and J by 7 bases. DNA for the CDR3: TGTGCCAGCAGCCCGGTAGGGACTAGGGGTCGGACCCAGTACTTC. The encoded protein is CASSPVGTRGRTQYF.

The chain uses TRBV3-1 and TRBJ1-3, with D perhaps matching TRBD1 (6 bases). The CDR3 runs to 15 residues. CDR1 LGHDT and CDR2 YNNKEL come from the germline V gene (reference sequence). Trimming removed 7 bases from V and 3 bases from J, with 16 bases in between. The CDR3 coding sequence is TGTGCCAGCACCTCATCCAGGGGAAATGGAAACACCATATATTTT. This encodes CASTSSRGNGNTIYF.

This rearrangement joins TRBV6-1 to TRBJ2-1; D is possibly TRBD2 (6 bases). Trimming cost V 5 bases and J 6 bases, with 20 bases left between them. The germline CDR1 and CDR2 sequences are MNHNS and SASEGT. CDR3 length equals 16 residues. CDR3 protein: CASSTSRRERPNEQFF. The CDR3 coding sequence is TGTGCCAGCAGTACGTCCCGCCGGGAGCGCCCCAATGAGCAGTTCTTC.

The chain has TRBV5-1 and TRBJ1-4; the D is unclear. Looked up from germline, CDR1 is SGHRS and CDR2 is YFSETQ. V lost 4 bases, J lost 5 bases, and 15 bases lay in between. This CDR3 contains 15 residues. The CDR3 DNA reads TGCGCCAGCAGCGCATTGGATGGGCCCAATGAAAAACTGTTTTTT. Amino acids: CASSALDGPNEKLFF. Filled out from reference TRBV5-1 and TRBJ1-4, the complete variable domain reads KAGVTQTPRYLIKTRGQQVTLSCSPISGHRSVSWYQQTPGQGLQFLFEYFSETQRNKGNFPGRFSGRQFSNSRSEMNVSTLELGDSALYLCASSALDGPNEKLFFGSGTQLSVL.

The CDR3 nucleotides are TGTGCCAGCAGTTTAGACCACTCTGGGGCCAACGTCCTGACTTTC. Translation gives CASSLDHSGANVLTF. The chain employs TRBV12-3 or TRBV12-4 and TRBJ2-6; D gene uncertain. CDR3 length: 15 residues. Between the trimmed V and J ends, which lost 1 base and 0 bases, there was a span of 4 bases.

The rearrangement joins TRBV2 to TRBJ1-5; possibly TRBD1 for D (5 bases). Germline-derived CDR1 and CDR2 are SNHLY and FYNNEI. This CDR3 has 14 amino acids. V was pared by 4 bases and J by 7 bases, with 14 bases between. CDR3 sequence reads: CASSVGGVSQPQHF. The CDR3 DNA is TGTGCCAGCAGTGTGGGGGGGGTAAGCCAGCCCCAGCATTTT.

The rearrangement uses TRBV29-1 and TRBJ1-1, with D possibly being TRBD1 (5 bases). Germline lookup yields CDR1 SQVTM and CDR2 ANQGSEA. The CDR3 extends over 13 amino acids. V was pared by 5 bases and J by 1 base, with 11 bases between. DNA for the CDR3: TGCAGCGTTCAGACGGGGCCGAACACTGAAGCTTTCTTT. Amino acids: CSVQTGPNTEAFF.

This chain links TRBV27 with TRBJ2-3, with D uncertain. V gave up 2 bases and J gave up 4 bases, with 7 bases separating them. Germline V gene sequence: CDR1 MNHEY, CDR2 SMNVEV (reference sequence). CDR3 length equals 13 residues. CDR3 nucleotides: TGTGCCAGCAGTTTAATGGGCCCAGATACGCAGTATTTT. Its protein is CASSLMGPDTQYF.

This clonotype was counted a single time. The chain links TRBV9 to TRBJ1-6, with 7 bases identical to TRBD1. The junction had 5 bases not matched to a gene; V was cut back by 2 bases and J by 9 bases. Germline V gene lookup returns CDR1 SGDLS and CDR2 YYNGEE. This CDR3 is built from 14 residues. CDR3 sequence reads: CASSVDRDSSPLHF. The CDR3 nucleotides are TGTGCCAGCAGCGTCGACAGGGACTCTTCACCCCTCCACTTT.